This T cell receptor (beta chain) appears in the sequencing data of a study of blood T cell repertoires in COVID-19. Overall study context: From the United States, Italy and Spain came samples of acute and convalescent COVID-19. Nucleic acid was either cDNA or gDNA, and it came from T cells, B-cell-depleted T cells, or PBMCs.

In the authors' workflow: Amplification of reference gene primers provided the estimated nucleated cell counts. TCRdb keeps only in-frame clones here, not all; method: immunoSEQ multiplex PCR. For V, J and clone size, that table is used; D and trimming come from the DNA. The data show more than 80,000 clones, over 70% seen once. Germline V gene lookup returns CDR1 SSHAT and CDR2 FNYEAQ (reference sequence). The CDR3 has 16 residues. J lost 5 bases, V lost 1 base, and 7 bases had no gene match. Sequencing was carried out using peripheral blood. This rearrangement joins TRBV7-7 to TRBJ2-2; 7 bases agree with TRBD1. The source is a man aged 80 or over with acute or convalescent COVID-19. The CDR3 region is CASSLGPGQRTGELFF. The CDR3 DNA reads as TGTGCCAGCAGCTTAGGACCGGGACAGAGAACCGGGGAGCTGTTTTTT.